What follows describes a single TCR beta chain. This receptor's antigen is unknown. There are no base qualities to consult, and no much larger clone falls within one base. The library was generated by 5' RACE. The sequencer was an Illumina HiSeq 2500. A second PCR of roughly 6 to 11 cycles was performed with a sample-barcoded 5' primer and a J-beta primer mix. Each TCR beta cDNA molecule received a unique molecular identifier from a template-switch 5' adaptor carrying 12 random nucleotides. At least 3 million CDR3-containing paired-end reads were obtained from each sample. First-strand cDNA synthesis was performed from all RNA using the Mint cDNA synthesis kit, with priming by a TRBC-specific oligonucleotide. All cDNA was treated with uracil-DNA glycosylase and then went through a first 18-cycle PCR with the universal primers M1SS and BC2_uni_R. As for how the authors treated the data: Each sample was normalized by randomly selecting 1 million high-quality reads, each carrying a distinct molecular identifier. Instead of being binned into consensus sequences, reads with shared molecular identifiers were discarded. MiTCR, set to a Q25 quality threshold and the strictest error-elimination algorithm, was used for CDR3 identification, clonotype clustering and error correction. A nonparametric unseen species model with Euler transformation was used to estimate a lower bound on total TCR beta diversity. TCRdb took the public reads, trimmed them with fastp at Q25, ran MiXCR for clone calling and kept in-frame beta chains. Entries are consolidated by CDR3 protein sequence, retaining the most common genes and DNA. TCRdb assigned the V and J calls; the authors' analysis was not used. The sample profile shows fewer than 1,000,000 distinct CDR3 sequences; under 55% of them were found once. Roughly 18% of the sample belongs to the ten largest clones.

This sample is part of a study of blood T cells in healthy people across ages (dated by TCRdb to the mid-2010s). With respect to the entire study: Template switching captured roughly one uniquely barcoded TCR beta cDNA molecule per two T cells in model experiments. Two additional independent replicas of 1 million unique cDNA reads from the same blood draw were analyzed for two donors (one aged 18 to 30 and one aged 80 or older). Donors of different ages were randomly distributed across sequencing lanes to avoid experimental bias. Age-related changes in TCR beta repertoire diversity were measured in the study by deep sequencing normalized with unique cDNA molecular identifiers. Four age groups were formed from the donors: young (average approximately 15 years), middle-aged (just under 40), aged (approximately 60) and long-lived (roughly 81).

The donors were some 39 Caucasian individuals from Russia, aged roughly 6 to 90 years, who were systemically healthy. Each donor gave roughly 9 milliliters of peripheral blood, drawn into EDTA-treated Vacutainer tubes. Ficoll-Paque density-gradient centrifugation was used to isolate PBMCs, with at least 7 million per sample. Total RNA, at least 5 micrograms per sample, was extracted from PBMCs with Trizol reagent. For every donor, an aliquot of PBMCs went through flow cytometry to measure the percentages of naive CD45RAhigh/CD27high T cells. Study-wide findings and limitations: Donor CMV infection status was unknown, potentially confounding age-related changes in expanded clonotypes. Compared with the aged group, the long-lived group had more naive CD4+ T cells, fewer expanded clones and increased TCR diversity, suggesting age selection. Since profiling was done on bulk unsorted PBMCs, naive and antigen-experienced compartments could not be conclusively compared. Total diversity estimates from one million sequenced T cells were considered lower bounds and underestimates. A strong correlation was found between observed TCR beta diversity and the percentage of naive T cells measured by flow cytometry. As age increased, observed TCR beta diversity per million T cells dropped in a roughly linear way, and a significant reduction was already evident by age about 36.

CDR1 and CDR2 are drawn from the germline V gene: SGHTA, FQGTGA. There are 19 amino acids in the CDR3, from cysteine to phenylalanine inclusive. Only the CDR3 part of the read is kept: 57 bases, read in frame from the first base. A distance of 23 bases separates the germline ends of V and J, which lose 2 bases and 3 bases respectively. The sequence links TRBV7-3 to TRBJ2-4; no D gene call is confident. This clonotype was obtained from a man aged 55 to 70 in good health. Material for sequencing was blood. The encoded CDR3 is CASSLPLRLRSLLKNIQYF. The sequence in DNA is TGTGCCAGCAGCTTACCCCTACGGTTGCGGAGCCTCCTCAAAAACATTCAGTACTTC.